These 2 T cell receptor beta chains were sequenced from one sample in a study of T cell responses to AZD1222 COVID-19 vaccine. The assay was immunoSEQ multiplex PCR, and TCRdb's table has in-frame clones only and misses some. The sample yields tens of thousands of clones, under 90% seen once. The specimen was peripheral blood, collected on day 0 of AZD1222 vaccination. These receptors all come from an adult in good health.

This chain links TRBV7-9 with TRBJ1-2; D gene ambiguous. The CDR3 totals 11 residues. CDR1 and CDR2 (germline): SEHNR, FQNEAQ (reference sequence). Trimming cost V 8 bases and J 3 bases, with 7 bases left between them. The CDR3 loop reads CASPGDYGYTF. The DNA of the CDR3 is TGTGCCAGCCCCGGAGACTATGGCTACACCTTC.

V and J are TRBV21-1 and TRBJ1-1. TRBV21-1 is a pseudogene segment. The CDR3 has 16 amino acids. CDR3 bases: TGTGCCAGCAGCAAAGAGTCTAAGGGAGGGGACACTGAAGCTTTCTTT. Translating gives CASSKESKGGDTEAFF.